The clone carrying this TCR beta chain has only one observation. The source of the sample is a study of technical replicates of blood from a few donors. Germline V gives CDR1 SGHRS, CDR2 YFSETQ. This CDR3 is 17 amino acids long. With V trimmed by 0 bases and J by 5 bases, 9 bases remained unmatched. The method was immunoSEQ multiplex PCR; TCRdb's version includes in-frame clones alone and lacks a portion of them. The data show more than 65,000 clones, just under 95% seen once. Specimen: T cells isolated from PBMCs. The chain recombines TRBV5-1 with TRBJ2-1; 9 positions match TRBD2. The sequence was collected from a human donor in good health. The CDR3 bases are TGCGCCAGCAGCTTGGCGGGACTAGCCGGAGCCGACAATGAGCAGTTCTTC. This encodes CASSLAGLAGADNEQFF.